The rows below give T cell receptor beta chains drawn from one sample of a study of identical twins. MiXCR, run by TCRdb on the 5' RACE reads, gives a single entry per CDR3 protein. The table lists 500,000 to 650,000 distinct CDR3 sequences, about a fifth of them singletons. These data also formed part of another study, on yellow fever vaccine responses in identical twins.

The sample consisted of CD4+ T cells sorted from blood. The source is a woman aged 18 to 35 in good health. Each CDR3 is given with its conserved first and last residue. The D gene is left open where the match is weak. A row's size may be missing; if present it is once, few, many or a size class.

V gene: TRBV7-8
J gene: TRBJ1-5
clone size: -
D gene: -
CDR3 protein: CASSFGGFMGQPQHF
CDR3 DNA: TGTGCCAGCAGCTTTGGGGGTTTCATGGGGCAGCCCCAGCATTTT

V gene: TRBV3-1
J gene: TRBJ2-7
clone size: few
D gene: TRBD2
CDR3 protein: CASSQGSSGNEQYF
CDR3 DNA: TGTGCCAGCAGCCAGGGATCTAGCGGAAACGAGCAGTACTTC

V gene: TRBV23-1
J gene: TRBJ1-1
clone size: -
D gene: -
CDR3 protein: CASSQSGPGVAFEAFF
CDR3 DNA: TGCGCCAGCAGTCAATCGGGTCCGGGGGTCGCCTTCGAAGCTTTCTTT

V gene: TRBV28
J gene: TRBJ2-1
clone size: -
D gene: -
CDR3 protein: CASSLIRSSYNEQFF
CDR3 DNA: TGTGCCAGCAGTTTAATCCGGAGCTCCTACAATGAGCAGTTCTTC

V gene: TRBV4-2
J gene: TRBJ2-5
clone size: few
D gene: -
CDR3 protein: CASSQDHNRGETQYF
CDR3 DNA: TGTGCCAGCAGCCAAGATCATAACCGGGGAGAGACCCAGTACTTC

V gene: TRBV6-1
J gene: TRBJ2-1
clone size: -
D gene: TRBD2
CDR3 protein: CASRGIAGEAHEQFF
CDR3 DNA: TGTGCCAGCAGGGGAATAGCGGGAGAAGCCCATGAGCAGTTCTTC

V gene: TRBV28
J gene: TRBJ2-1
clone size: -
D gene: TRBD2
CDR3 protein: CASSPAGTSGNNEQFF
CDR3 DNA: TGTGCCAGCAGCCCTGCCGGGACTAGCGGGAACAATGAGCAGTTCTTC

V gene: TRBV5-1
J gene: TRBJ1-1
clone size: -
D gene: -
CDR3 protein: CASASKGHLNTEAFF
CDR3 DNA: TGCGCCAGCGCCAGCAAGGGACACTTGAACACTGAAGCTTTCTTT

V gene: TRBV5-1
J gene: TRBJ1-1
clone size: few
D gene: -
CDR3 protein: CASSLHDSSEAFF
CDR3 DNA: TGCGCCAGCAGCTTGCACGATAGTAGTGAAGCTTTCTTT

V gene: TRBV29-1
J gene: TRBJ1-1
clone size: -
D gene: -
CDR3 protein: CSVQRMNTEAFF
CDR3 DNA: TGCAGCGTACAGAGGATGAACACTGAAGCTTTCTTT

V gene: TRBV2
J gene: TRBJ1-2
clone size: -
D gene: -
CDR3 protein: CASSGGRNYGYTF
CDR3 DNA: TGTGCCAGCAGTGGGGGACGGAATTATGGCTACACCTTC